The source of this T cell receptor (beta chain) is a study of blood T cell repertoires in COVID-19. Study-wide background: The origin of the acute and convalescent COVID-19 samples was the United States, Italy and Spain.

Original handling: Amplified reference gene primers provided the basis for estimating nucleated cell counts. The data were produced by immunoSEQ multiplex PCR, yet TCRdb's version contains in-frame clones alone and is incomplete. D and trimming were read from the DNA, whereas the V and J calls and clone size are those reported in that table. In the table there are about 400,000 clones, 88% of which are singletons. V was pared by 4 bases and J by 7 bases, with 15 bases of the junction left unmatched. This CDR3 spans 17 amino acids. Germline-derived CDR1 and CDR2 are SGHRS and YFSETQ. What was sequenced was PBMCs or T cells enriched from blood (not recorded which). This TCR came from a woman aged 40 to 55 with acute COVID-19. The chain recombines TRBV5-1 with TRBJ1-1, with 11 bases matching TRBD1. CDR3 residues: CASSRTGGLAQNGEAFF. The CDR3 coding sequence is TGCGCCAGCAGCAGGACAGGGGGCCTAGCACAAAACGGTGAAGCTTTCTTT.